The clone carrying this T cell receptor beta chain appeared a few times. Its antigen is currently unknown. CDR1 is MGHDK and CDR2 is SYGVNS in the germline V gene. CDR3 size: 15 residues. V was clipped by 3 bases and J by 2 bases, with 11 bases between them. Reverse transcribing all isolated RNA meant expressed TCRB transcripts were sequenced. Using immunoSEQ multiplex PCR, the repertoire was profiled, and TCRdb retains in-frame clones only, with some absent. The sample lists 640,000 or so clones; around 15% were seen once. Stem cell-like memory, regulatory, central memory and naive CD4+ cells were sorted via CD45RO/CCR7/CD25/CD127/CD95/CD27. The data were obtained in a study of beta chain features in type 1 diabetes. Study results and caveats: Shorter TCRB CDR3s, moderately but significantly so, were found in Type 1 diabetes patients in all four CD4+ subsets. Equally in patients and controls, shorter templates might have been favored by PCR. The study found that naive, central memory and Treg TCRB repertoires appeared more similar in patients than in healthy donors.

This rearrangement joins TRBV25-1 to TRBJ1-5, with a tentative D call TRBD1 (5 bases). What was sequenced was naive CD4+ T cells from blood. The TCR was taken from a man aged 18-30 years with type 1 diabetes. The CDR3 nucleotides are TGTGCCAGCAGTGATTCCGACAGTCGCAATCAGCCCCAGCATTTT. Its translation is CASSDSDSRNQPQHF.